This T cell receptor (beta chain) was identified in a study of cytomegalovirus exposure and HLA in healthy donors. Turning to the study itself: HLA-typed donors contributed around 85 million unique TCRs, which were held in an early data release. Among over 350 genotyped donors, around 80% fell in the Caucasian-associated ancestry cluster.

The primer mix had 60 Vbeta and 13 Jbeta primers. Method: immunoSEQ multiplex PCR; TCRdb's copy keeps in-frame clones and lacks some. The data hold some 130,000 clones, with about 80% observed a single time. Note on this clone: Its antigen is not identified.

General study findings and limits: Presence/absence analyses supposed approximately even sequencing depth among donors. When a later analysis was performed, an Asian-associated ancestry cluster reportedly had fewer N-insertions than the roughly 730-donor mean.

The ends lost 4 bases at V and 3 bases at J; junction bases unmatched: 9. CDR1 and CDR2 (germline): SEHNR, FQNEAQ (reference sequence). The CDR3 has 16 amino acids. The chain combines TRBV7-9 with TRBJ2-5; 9 bases map to TRBD1. This receptor was taken from a man aged 25 to 45 in good health. Sequenced material: PBMCs. The CDR3 nucleotides read TGTGCCAGCAGCTCAACCGGGACAGGGATGAAAGAGACCCAGTACTTC. Translating it yields CASSSTGTGMKETQYF. The full variable domain, completed using reference TRBV7-9 and TRBJ2-5, is DTGVSQNPRHKITKRGQNVTFRCDPISEHNRLYWYRQTLGQGPEFLTYFQNEAQLEKSRLLSDRFSAERPKGSFSTLEIQRTEQGDSAMYLCASSSTGTGMKETQYFGPGTRLLVL.